The clone carrying this T cell receptor (beta chain) was detected only once. Its antigen is unknown. The sample belongs to a study of T-cell memory formation after mild COVID-19. Study-wide results and limits: The pre-infection memory compartment contained some responding clones, suggesting cross-reactive memory joined.

The CDR3 is 15 amino acids. The ends were cut back, 5 bases at V and 8 bases at J, with 21 bases in the middle. Amplification by 5'RACE using constant-segment primers produced TCR alpha and TCR beta cDNA libraries that carried sample barcodes and UMIs. TCRdb re-derived calls from the 5' RACE reads in MiXCR, one entry per CDR3 protein. The sample comprises 110,000 or so distinct CDR3 sequences, approximately 21% of which are singletons, and roughly two fifths rests with the top ten. This clonotype was sampled from a man aged 18 to 30 who had mild COVID-19 (a few samples of this study predate the infection). Cell type and time point are not known. The chain employs TRBV12-3 or TRBV12-4 and TRBJ1-2, with D perhaps matching TRBD1 (5 bases). Sequencing was done on a sample of PBMCs or a T cell subset sorted from them (not recorded which). The CDR3: CASSPRSGVMGGYTF. CDR3 nucleotides: TGTGCCAGCAGTCCGCGTTCGGGGGTTATGGGCGGCTACACCTTC.